The 3 T cell receptor beta chains reported below all come from one sample, sequenced in a study of immune characterization of retroperitoneal liposarcoma. TCRdb ran MiXCR on the PCR reads and lists one entry per CDR3 protein. The sample has 9,500 to 14,000 distinct CDR3 sequences; roughly 28% are singletons. Sequenced material: tumor tissue. Receptors originate from a female donor with retroperitoneal liposarcoma.

In its sample, this clonotype is medium-sized. The gene calls are TRBV7-2 and TRBJ2-1; the D gene is possibly TRBD2 (6 bases). The CDR3 covers 15 residues. In germline, CDR1 is SGHTA, CDR2 FQGNSA. V was cut by 1 base and J by 10 bases, with 17 bases left in between. The CDR3 DNA reads TGTGCCAGCAGCTTAGAGATGGGGGGAAACTACGAGCAGTTCTTC. Its translation: CASSLEMGGNYEQFF.

This clonotype was seen repeatedly, ten times or more. The chain recombines TRBV11-3 with TRBJ2-3; D possibly corresponds to TRBD2 (5 bases). In germline, CDR1 is SGHNT, CDR2 YENEEA. CDR3 length: 15 residues. V was pared by 1 base and J by 2 bases, with 10 bases between. CDR3 in DNA: TGTGCCAGCAGCTTAGTTGTCGGGGACACAGATACGCAGTATTTT. Its translation is CASSLVVGDTDTQYF.

The chain joins TRBV27 to TRBJ2-1; 10 bases are a match to TRBD2. The CDR3 runs to 19 residues. The V gene's germline CDR1 is MNHEY and CDR2 SMNVEV (reference sequence). V was clipped by 1 base and J by 13 bases; unmatched bases: 22. The CDR3 here is CASSLLPLSTSGPQETQFF. Written as DNA, the CDR3 is TGTGCCAGCAGTTTATTGCCCCTTTCGACTAGCGGGCCCCAAGAGACCCAGTTCTTC.